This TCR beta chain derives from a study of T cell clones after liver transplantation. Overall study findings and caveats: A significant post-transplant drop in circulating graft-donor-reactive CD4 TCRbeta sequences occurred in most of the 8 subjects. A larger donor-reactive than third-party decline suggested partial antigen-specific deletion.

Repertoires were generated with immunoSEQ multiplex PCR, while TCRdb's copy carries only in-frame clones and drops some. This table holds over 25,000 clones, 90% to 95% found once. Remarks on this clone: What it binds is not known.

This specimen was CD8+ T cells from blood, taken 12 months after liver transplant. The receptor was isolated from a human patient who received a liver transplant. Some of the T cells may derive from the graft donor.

CDR3 protein: CASSLFASGIYNEQFF. The DNA for the CDR3 is TGTGCCAGCAGTTTATTTGCCAGCGGGATCTACAATGAGCAGTTCTTC. V gene TRBV27 combines with J gene TRBJ2-1, with 7 bases that match TRBD2. The junction had 6 bases not matched to a gene; V was cut back by 1 base and J by 3 bases. The length of the CDR3 is 16 residues. Germline values: CDR1 MNHEY, CDR2 SMNVEV (reference sequence).